Below are 32 T cell receptor beta chains sequenced from a single sample in a study of blood T cell repertoires in COVID-19. Sequencing used immunoSEQ multiplex PCR; TCRdb keeps in-frame clones, though not all of them. The table lists about 250,000 clones, around 87% of them singletons. The specimen was peripheral blood. These receptors came from a woman aged 55-70 years with COVID-19, enrolled during active disease.

The chain carries TRBV7-8 and TRBJ2-3, with 9 bases identical to TRBD2. Germline V lookup: CDR1 SGHVS, CDR2 FQNEAQ. Trimming removed 3 bases from V and 2 bases from J; junction bases left unmatched: 6. This CDR3 contains 16 residues. CDR3 DNA: TGTGCCAGCAGCTTGAATCGCGGGGGGGCCACAGATACGCAGTATTTT. Amino acid sequence: CASSLNRGGATDTQYF.

This chain joins TRBV7-9 and TRBJ2-1; TRBD2 matches at 8 bases. CDR1 is SEHNR, CDR2 FQNEAQ, per germline (reference sequence). V trimming: 0 bases; J trimming: 7 bases; junction bases outside the gene matches: 11. The CDR3 extends over 17 amino acids. CDR3: CASSLASSGLDGNEQFF. DNA for the CDR3: TGTGCCAGCAGCTTAGCGTCTAGCGGGCTGGACGGTAATGAGCAGTTCTTC.

The CDR3 protein is CASSRQGQRYTF. The CDR3 region has the DNA TGTGCCAGCAGTCGACAGGGTCAGCGCTACACCTTC. The chain is built from TRBV12-3 or TRBV12-4 and TRBJ1-2; 7 nucleotides align to TRBD1. Trimming removed 5 bases from V and 9 bases from J; junction bases left unmatched: 6. The CDR3 consists of 12 residues.

The V call is TRBV7-6, the J call TRBJ1-3; D unresolved. This CDR3 spans 13 amino acids. Trimming cost V 2 bases and J 8 bases, with 10 bases left between them. Germline CDR1 reads SGHVS; CDR2 reads FNYEAQ. The CDR3 reads CASSLPGRDTIYF. The CDR3, as DNA: TGTGCCAGCAGCTTACCCGGGCGGGACACCATATATTTT.

The count of this clone is one. The chain carries TRBV7-8 and TRBJ2-5; weak D call: TRBD2 (7 bases). This CDR3 region has 12 residues. V lost 5 bases and J 9 bases, leaving 13 bases between the germline ends. Germline V lookup: CDR1 SGHVS, CDR2 FQNEAQ. CDR3 bases: TGTGCCAGCAGCGCCACAGGGAGGGCCCAGTACTTC. The encoded protein is CASSATGRAQYF.

The chain links TRBV7-9 to TRBJ2-3, with D perhaps matching TRBD2 (5 bases). Looked up from germline, CDR1 is SEHNR and CDR2 is FQNEAQ (reference sequence). The V and J ends lost 9 bases and 0 bases respectively, with 10 bases between them. The CDR3 is 13 residues long. The CDR3 DNA follows: TGTGCCAGTAGAGGGCATAGCACAGATACGCAGTATTTT. Its protein is CASRGHSTDTQYF. The full variable domain, in which reference TRBV7-9 and TRBJ2-3 provide the parts outside the CDR3, is DTGVSQNPRHKITKRGQNVTFRCDPISEHNRLYWYRQTLGQGPEFLTYFQNEAQLEKSRLLSDRFSAERPKGSFSTLEIQRTEQGDSAMYLCASRGHSTDTQYFGPGTRLTVL.

The chain carries TRBV6-1 and TRBJ1-2; no definite D call. The CDR3 is 12 amino acids. Trimming shortened V by 2 bases and J by 7 bases, and 8 bases separated the two germline ends. Looked up from germline, CDR1 is MNHNS and CDR2 is SASEGT. The DNA of the CDR3 is TGTGCCAGCAGTGAAATCCCCTCTGGCTACACCTTC. This codes for CASSEIPSGYTF.

This chain links TRBV4-3 with TRBJ2-3; 10 bases align to TRBD2. The V segment lost 5 bases and the J segment 4 bases; nucleotides outside the gene matches: 9. CDR1 and CDR2 (germline): LGHNA, YSLEER. The CDR3 extends over 16 amino acids. Here the CDR3 reads CASSLSGGAISDTQYF. CDR3 DNA: TGCGCCAGCAGCTTAAGCGGGGGGGCTATCTCAGATACGCAGTATTTT.

The chain carries TRBV7-2 and TRBJ1-3; TRBD1 agrees at 9 bases. After removal of 5 bases from V and 2 bases from J, the junction contained 4 bases not matched to a gene. The CDR3 extends over 15 amino acids. The V gene's germline CDR1 is SGHTA and CDR2 FQGNSA. The CDR3 DNA reads TGTGCCAGCAGCCCGCGACAGGGGGCTGGAAACACCATATATTTT. Translated, it gives CASSPRQGAGNTIYF.

The V and J genes are TRBV5-8 and TRBJ1-3; tentatively, D is TRBD1 (5 bases). CDR1 is SGHTS, CDR2 YDEGEE, per germline. CDR3 size: 16 residues. The V and J ends lost 0 bases and 0 bases respectively, with 10 bases between them. The DNA of the CDR3 is TGTGCCAGCAGCTTGGGTGGGGCCCACTCTGGAAACACCATATATTTT. As protein: CASSLGGAHSGNTIYF. Supplemented by reference TRBV5-8 and TRBJ1-3, the full variable domain reads EAGVTQSPTHLIKTRGQQATLRCSPISGHTSVYWYQQALGLGLQFLLWYDEGEERNRGNFPPRFSGRQFPNYSSELNVNALELEDSALYLCASSLGGAHSGNTIYFGEGSWLTVV.

This rearrangement joins TRBV15 to TRBJ1-5; D may be TRBD1 (5 bases). Trimming removed 5 bases at V and 4 bases at J, with 15 bases between. This CDR3 has 15 residues. Germline-derived CDR1 and CDR2 are LNHNV and YYDKDF (reference sequence). The CDR3 sequence: CATSLEKGVNQPQHF. The DNA of the CDR3 is TGTGCCACCAGCCTTGAGAAAGGGGTGAATCAGCCCCAGCATTTT. The whole variable domain, remainder taken from reference TRBV15 and TRBJ1-5, is DAMVIQNPRYQVTQFGKPVTLSCSQTLNHNVMYWYQQKSSQAPKLLFHYYDKDFNNEADTPDNFQSRRPNTSFCFLDIRSPGLGDTAMYLCATSLEKGVNQPQHFGDGTRLSIL.

In its sample, this clone was seen once. This chain links TRBV12-3 or TRBV12-4 with TRBJ2-7; the D is unclear. The CDR3 has 13 residues. The V and J ends lost 4 bases and 6 bases respectively, with 13 bases between them. For the CDR3, the DNA is TGTGCCAGCAGTTCAATCTCTAGTGGCGAGCAGTACTTC. Translated, it gives CASSSISSGEQYF.

The J gene is TRBJ1-5, the V gene TRBV10-1; no clear D gene. The CDR3 is 13 residues long. V gave up 6 bases and J gave up 7 bases, with 13 bases separating them. Germline V gives CDR1 WNHNN, CDR2 SYGVQD (reference sequence). The CDR3 region is CASRDFQKQPQHF. The CDR3 nucleotides are TGCGCCAGCAGGGACTTCCAAAAACAGCCCCAGCATTTT.

The chain links TRBV11-2 to TRBJ2-3; tentative D call: TRBD1 (6 bases). CDR1 is SGHAT and CDR2 is FQNNGV in the germline V gene. The CDR3 is made up of 18 amino acids. Trimming left V 3 bases short and J 7 bases short, with 26 bases between. The CDR3 sequence is CASSLMPRGRRDSYTQYF. As DNA, the CDR3 is TGTGCCAGCAGCTTGATGCCTAGGGGGAGAAGAGATTCGTATACGCAGTATTTT.

Only one count was recorded for this clone. V gene TRBV7-2 combines with J gene TRBJ2-5; 10 nucleotides align to TRBD2. The CDR3 loop spans 14 amino acids. V shed 5 bases, J shed 3 bases, and the junction held 3 bases outside the gene matches. From germline, CDR1 is SGHTA and CDR2 FQGNSA. The CDR3, as DNA: TGTGCCAGCAGCCGGACTAGCGGAGAAGAGACCCAGTACTTC. As protein: CASSRTSGEETQYF.

The J gene is TRBJ1-4, the V gene TRBV2, with 7 bases matching TRBD1. The CDR3 covers 13 residues. The V gene end was trimmed by 8 bases and the J gene end by 5 bases; junction bases not matched to a gene: 5. Germline lookup yields CDR1 SNHLY and CDR2 FYNNEI. CDR3 bases: TGTGCCAGCGGCCGGGACAGAAATGAAAAACTGTTTTTT. Amino acid sequence: CASGRDRNEKLFF.

This clone was found a few times. The V call is TRBV4-3, the J call TRBJ1-6; D remains ambiguous. Deletions cut 0 bases from V and 9 bases from J, with 12 bases between. This CDR3 is 15 amino acids long. Germline lookup yields CDR1 LGHNA and CDR2 YSLEER. The CDR3 loop is CASSQDSSTGSPLHF. The CDR3 nucleotides are TGCGCCAGCAGCCAAGATTCGAGTACTGGTTCACCCCTCCACTTT.

J is TRBJ1-2 and V is TRBV6-2 or TRBV6-3; the match to TRBD1 covers 7 bases. The V and J ends lost 5 bases and 4 bases, in that order; junction bases with no gene match: 10. Germline-derived CDR1 and CDR2 are MNHEY and SVGEGT. The CDR3 has 15 residues. The CDR3 sequence: CASSRGWDRSYGYTF. The CDR3 region has the DNA TGTGCCAGCAGTCGGGGCTGGGACAGATCCTATGGCTACACCTTC.

As for this clone: One end of the junction does not line up with germline, which may come from a read error. The rearrangement uses TRBV7-9 and TRBJ1-6; 8 bases are shared with TRBD1. CDR1 is SEHNR and CDR2 is FQNEAQ in the germline V gene (reference sequence). The CDR3 covers 14 residues. The CDR3 bases are TGCGGGGGTCAGGGGGCAAACTTAAATTCACCCCTCCACTTT. It translates to CGGQGANLNSPLHF.

This clone showed up just a few times. The chain has TRBV5-4 and TRBJ1-1; 9 nucleotides align to TRBD1. J gave up 4 bases and V 0 bases, and 4 bases lay outside the gene matches. Germline lookup yields CDR1 SGHNT and CDR2 YYREEE (reference sequence). This CDR3 region has 15 residues. CDR3 bases: TGTGCCAGCAGCTTGGGTTCGACAGGGGGCACTGAAGCTTTCTTT. Translation: CASSLGSTGGTEAFF.

There are a few counts of this clone. The J gene is TRBJ1-1, the V gene TRBV14; D uncertain. The CDR3 totals 17 residues. V was clipped by 5 bases and J by 4 bases, with 23 bases between them. CDR1 is SGHDN and CDR2 is FVKESK in the germline V gene. The CDR3 here is CASSSRLGPGEGTEAFF. CDR3 bases: TGTGCCAGCAGCTCCCGACTCGGCCCCGGGGAGGGCACTGAAGCTTTCTTT.

This chain joins TRBV11-2 and TRBJ2-2; perhaps TRBD1 as D (5 bases). This CDR3 region has 14 residues. Trimming removed 6 bases at V and 7 bases at J, with 15 bases between. Germline CDR1 SGHAT, CDR2 FQNNGV. CDR3 DNA: TGTGCCAGCAGAACAGACAGAGTCAACGGGGAGCTGTTTTTT. It is translated as CASRTDRVNGELFF.

This rearrangement joins TRBV4-1 to TRBJ1-1; a weak D match, TRBD1 (6 bases). There are 12 residues in the CDR3. Germline assignment: CDR1 MGHRA and CDR2 YSYEKL. V shed 4 bases and J shed 6 bases, with 9 bases lying between them. The CDR3 coding sequence is TGCGCCAGCAGCCGCGGGGGCCCTGAAGCTTTCTTT. It codes for CASSRGGPEAFF.

The genes are TRBV6-5 and TRBJ1-1, with TRBD1 matching 7 bases. The V and J ends lost 4 bases and 1 base, in that order; junction bases with no gene match: 3. Germline V CDR1 and CDR2: MNHEY, SVGAGI. The CDR3 covers 14 residues. CDR3 sequence: CASSWTGKNTEAFF. The CDR3 DNA follows: TGTGCCAGCAGTTGGACAGGCAAGAACACTGAAGCTTTCTTT.

The V and J genes are TRBV7-9 and TRBJ1-5; TRBD1 might be the D (5 bases). CDR1 is SEHNR, CDR2 FQNEAQ, per germline (reference sequence). CDR3 length: 17 amino acids. V lost 1 base to trimming and J lost 1 base, with 14 bases between them. CDR3 protein: CASSLGVGEGSNQPQHF. The CDR3 DNA reads as TGTGCCAGCAGCTTAGGAGTAGGGGAAGGGAGCAATCAGCCCCAGCATTTT.

The chain uses TRBV11-2 and TRBJ2-2; a possible D gene is TRBD2 (5 bases). Trimming left V 4 bases short and J 8 bases short, with 11 bases between. CDR1 and CDR2 (germline): SGHAT, FQNNGV. The CDR3 has 13 residues. CDR3 sequence (DNA): TGTGCCAGCAGCTCCACACTAGTAGGGGAGCTGTTTTTT. It yields the protein CASSSTLVGELFF.

The rearrangement links TRBV3-1 (or the pseudogene TRBV3-2) to TRBJ2-2, with a tentative D call TRBD2 (5 bases). Looked up from germline, CDR1 is LGHDT and CDR2 is YNNKEL (reference sequence). CDR3 length: 13 amino acids. Trimming removed 4 bases at V and 7 bases at J, with 10 bases between. CDR3 loop: CASSPHRGGELFF. As DNA, the CDR3 is TGTGCCAGCAGCCCCCATCGGGGCGGGGAGCTGTTTTTT.

The chain couples TRBV18 to TRBJ2-5; TRBD1 agrees at 10 bases. The CDR3 contains 15 residues. Germline V lookup: CDR1 KGHSH, CDR2 LQKENI. Trimming at V came to 2 bases and at J to 3 bases, leaving 3 bases not matched to a gene. CDR3 DNA: TGTGCCAGCTCACCAGGGACAGGGGTGGAAGAGACCCAGTACTTC. This translates into CASSPGTGVEETQYF.

On this clone: Within the sample, other DNA sequences also encode this same CDR3. The chain joins TRBV9 to TRBJ2-2, with D hard to call. The V gene lost 0 bases and the J gene lost 1 base, with 7 bases spanning the gap. Germline CDR1 and CDR2: SGDLS and YYNGEE. The CDR3 extends over 15 amino acids. Written as DNA, the CDR3 is TGTGCCAGCAGCGTAGCTGGCGGGAACACCGGGGAGCTGTTTTTT. Translating it yields CASSVAGGNTGELFF.

The gene calls are TRBV5-8 and TRBJ1-2, with unresolved D. The germline gives CDR1 SGHTS, CDR2 YDEGEE. The CDR3 sequence is 14 residues long. Trimming took 4 bases from V and 3 from J, leaving 13 bases between them. The CDR3 nucleotides are TGTGCCAGCAGCCATTTTGGGCAGCACTATGGCTACACCTTC. This sequence encodes CASSHFGQHYGYTF.

The genes are TRBV4-2 and TRBJ1-1, with D perhaps TRBD1 (6 bases). Per germline, CDR1 LGHNA and CDR2 YNFKEQ. This CDR3 region has 14 residues. V was trimmed by 4 bases and J by 8 bases, leaving 17 bases between them. The CDR3 spells CASSRARQDLEAFF. The CDR3 DNA reads as TGTGCCAGCAGCCGGGCCAGACAGGACCTGGAAGCTTTCTTT.

The chain joins TRBV3-1 (or the pseudogene TRBV3-2) to TRBJ2-7; no reliable D call. Germline lookup yields CDR1 LGHDT and CDR2 YNNKEL (reference sequence). Trimming took 4 bases from V and 4 from J, leaving 8 bases between them. The CDR3 is 12 residues long. As DNA, the CDR3 is TGTGCCAGCAGCCGATTAGAGTACGAGCAGTACTTC. Protein sequence: CASSRLEYEQYF.